This T cell receptor beta chain was recorded in a study of blood T cell repertoires in COVID-19. The V gene's germline CDR1 is SGHRS and CDR2 YFSETQ. The CDR3 consists of 17 residues. V was clipped by 4 bases and J by 2 bases; unmatched bases: 5. Method: immunoSEQ multiplex PCR; TCRdb's copy keeps in-frame clones and lacks some. The sample carries around 310,000 clones, 90% recorded once. It was during active infection that Seattle patients were enrolled and then longitudinally followed. This clone is a singleton in its sample. This TCR was recovered from a woman aged 35 to 49 with COVID-19, enrolled during active disease. Material for sequencing was peripheral blood. J is TRBJ2-5 and V is TRBV5-1; TRBD2 aligns across 16 bases. The CDR3 nucleotides read TGCGCCAGCAGCACGGGACTAGCGGGAGGGGGACAAGAGACCCAGTACTTC. Translating gives CASSTGLAGGGQETQYF.